This TCR beta chain emerged from a study of blood T cell repertoires in COVID-19. For the study at large: Specimens from acute and convalescent COVID-19 originated in the United States, Italy and Spain. T cells, B-cell-depleted T cells, or PBMCs supplied cDNA or gDNA.

This CDR3 comprises 12 residues. The germline V and J ends were trimmed by 4 bases and 5 bases, with 8 bases remaining between them. Original analysis: Amplification from reference gene primers served as the basis for estimated nucleated cell counts. Profiling relied on immunoSEQ multiplex PCR, and the TCRdb table lists in-frame clones only, not all of them. The D gene and trimming were derived from the DNA, and the V and J assignments and clone size from that table. The sample includes roughly 240,000 clones, roughly 86% of them seen just once. Specimen: peripheral blood. This sequence joins TRBV12-3 or TRBV12-4 and TRBJ1-2; possibly TRBD1 for D (5 bases). The receptor comes from a woman aged 60-70 years who had recovered from COVID-19. CDR3 in amino acids: CASSYGHYGYTF. The CDR3 nucleotides read TGTGCCAGCAGTTACGGACATTATGGCTACACCTTC.